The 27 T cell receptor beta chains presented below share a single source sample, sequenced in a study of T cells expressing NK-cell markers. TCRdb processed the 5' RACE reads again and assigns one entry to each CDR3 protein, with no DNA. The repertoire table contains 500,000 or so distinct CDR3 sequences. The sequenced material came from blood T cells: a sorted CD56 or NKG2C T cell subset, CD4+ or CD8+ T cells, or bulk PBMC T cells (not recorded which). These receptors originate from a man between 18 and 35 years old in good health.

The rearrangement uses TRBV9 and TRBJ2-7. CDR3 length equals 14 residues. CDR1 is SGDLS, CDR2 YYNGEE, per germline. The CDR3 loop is CASSVEGNSYEQYF.

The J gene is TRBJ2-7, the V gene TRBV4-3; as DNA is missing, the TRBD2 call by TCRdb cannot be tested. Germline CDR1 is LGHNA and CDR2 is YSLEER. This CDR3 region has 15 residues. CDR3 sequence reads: CASSQVLAGDGEQYF.

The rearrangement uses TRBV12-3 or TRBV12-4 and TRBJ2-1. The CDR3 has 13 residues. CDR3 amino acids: CASSLDFIDEQFF.

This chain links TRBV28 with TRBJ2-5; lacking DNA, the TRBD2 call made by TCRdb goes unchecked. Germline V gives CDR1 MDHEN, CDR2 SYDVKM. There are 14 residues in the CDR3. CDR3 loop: CAIQRANIQETQYF.

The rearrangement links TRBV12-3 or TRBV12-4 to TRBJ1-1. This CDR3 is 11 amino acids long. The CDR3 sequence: CASSLAFKAFF.

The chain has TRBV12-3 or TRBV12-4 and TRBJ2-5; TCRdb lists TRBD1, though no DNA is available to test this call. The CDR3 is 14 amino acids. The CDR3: CASSLVGPAETQYF.

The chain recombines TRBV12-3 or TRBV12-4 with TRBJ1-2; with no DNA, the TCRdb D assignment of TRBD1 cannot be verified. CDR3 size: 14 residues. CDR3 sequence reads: CASTPTGGRYGYTF.

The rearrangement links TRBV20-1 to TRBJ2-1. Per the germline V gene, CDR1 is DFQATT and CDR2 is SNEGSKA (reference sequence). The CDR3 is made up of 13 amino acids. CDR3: CSASSPSYNEQFF.

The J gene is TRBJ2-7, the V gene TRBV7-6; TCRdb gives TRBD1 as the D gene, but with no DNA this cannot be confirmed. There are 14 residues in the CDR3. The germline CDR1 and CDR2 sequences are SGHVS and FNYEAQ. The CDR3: CASSYGQGAGEQYF.

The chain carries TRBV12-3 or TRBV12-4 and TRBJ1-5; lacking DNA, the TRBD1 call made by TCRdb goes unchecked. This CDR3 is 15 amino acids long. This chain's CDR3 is CASSPPGTNNQPQHF.

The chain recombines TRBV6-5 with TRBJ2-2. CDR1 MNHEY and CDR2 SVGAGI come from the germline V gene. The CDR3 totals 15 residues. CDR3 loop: CASRQGFSNTGELFF.

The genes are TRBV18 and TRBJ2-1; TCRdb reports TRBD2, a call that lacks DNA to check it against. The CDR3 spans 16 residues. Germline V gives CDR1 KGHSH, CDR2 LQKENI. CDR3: CASSHTSGRAHNEQFF.

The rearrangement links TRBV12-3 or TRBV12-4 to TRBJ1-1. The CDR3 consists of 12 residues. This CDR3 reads CASSFLGFEAFF.

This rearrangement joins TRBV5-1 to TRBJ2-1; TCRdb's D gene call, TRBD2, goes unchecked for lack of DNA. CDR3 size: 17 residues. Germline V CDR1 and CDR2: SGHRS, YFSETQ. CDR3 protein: CASRQSQGSGVYNEQFF.

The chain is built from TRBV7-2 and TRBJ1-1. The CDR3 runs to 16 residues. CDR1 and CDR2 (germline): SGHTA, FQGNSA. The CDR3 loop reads CASSPRAGGYGTEAFF.

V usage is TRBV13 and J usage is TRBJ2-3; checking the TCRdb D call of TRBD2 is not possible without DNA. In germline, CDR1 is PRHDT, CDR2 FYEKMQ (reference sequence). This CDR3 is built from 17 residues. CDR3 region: CASSLGRLTGETNTQYF.

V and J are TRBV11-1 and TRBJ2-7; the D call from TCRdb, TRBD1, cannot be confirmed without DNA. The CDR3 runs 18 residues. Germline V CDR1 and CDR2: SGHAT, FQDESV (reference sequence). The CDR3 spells CASSLPSSGVAEVYEQYF.

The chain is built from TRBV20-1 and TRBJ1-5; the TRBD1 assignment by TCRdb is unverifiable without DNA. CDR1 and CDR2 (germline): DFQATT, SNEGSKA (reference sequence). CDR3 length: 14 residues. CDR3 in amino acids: CSAWTFGDDQPQHF.

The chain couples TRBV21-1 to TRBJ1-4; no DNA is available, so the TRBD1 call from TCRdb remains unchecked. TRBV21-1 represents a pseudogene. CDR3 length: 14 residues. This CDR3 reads CASSFDRSNEKLFF.

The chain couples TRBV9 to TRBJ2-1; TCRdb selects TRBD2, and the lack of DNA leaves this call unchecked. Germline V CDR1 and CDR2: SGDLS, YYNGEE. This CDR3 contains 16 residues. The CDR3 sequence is CASSVGGLAGEGEQFF.

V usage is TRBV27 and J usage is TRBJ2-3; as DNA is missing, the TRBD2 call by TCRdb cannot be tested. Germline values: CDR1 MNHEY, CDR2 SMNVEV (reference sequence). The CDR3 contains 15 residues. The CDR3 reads CASRHLGSVLNTQYF.

The CDR3 sequence: CSALHPGTMGNEQFF. The rearrangement uses TRBV20-1 and TRBJ2-1; there is no DNA to check the TCRdb D call of TRBD1. CDR1 and CDR2 from the germline V gene are DFQATT and SNEGSKA (reference sequence). The CDR3 is 15 amino acids.

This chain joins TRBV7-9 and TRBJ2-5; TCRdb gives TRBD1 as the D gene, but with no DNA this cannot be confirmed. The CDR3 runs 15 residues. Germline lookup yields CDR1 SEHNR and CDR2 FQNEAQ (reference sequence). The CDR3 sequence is CASSLWGSSQETQYF.

The CDR3 loop reads CASSGYLGNEQFF. The V gene is TRBV2, the J gene TRBJ2-1. The length of the CDR3 is 13 residues. Germline CDR1 is SNHLY and CDR2 is FYNNEI. The variable domain in full, with the rest retrieved from reference TRBV2 and TRBJ2-1, is EPEVTQTPSHQVTQMGQEVILRCVPISNHLYFYWYRQILGQKVEFLVSFYNNEISEKSEIFDDQFSVERPDGSNFTLKIRSTKLEDSAMYFCASSGYLGNEQFFGPGTRLTVL.

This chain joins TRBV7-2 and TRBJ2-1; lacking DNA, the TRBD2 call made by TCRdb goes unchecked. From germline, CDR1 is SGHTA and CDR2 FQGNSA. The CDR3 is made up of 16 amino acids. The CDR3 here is CASSKEPGLVSSEQFF.

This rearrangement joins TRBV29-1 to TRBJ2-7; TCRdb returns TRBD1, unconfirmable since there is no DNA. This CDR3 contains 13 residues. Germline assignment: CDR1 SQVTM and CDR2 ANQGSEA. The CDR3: CSVERTPFGEQYF.

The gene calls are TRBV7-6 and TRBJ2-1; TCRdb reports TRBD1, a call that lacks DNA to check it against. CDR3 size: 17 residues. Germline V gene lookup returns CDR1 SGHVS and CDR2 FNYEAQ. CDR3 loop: CASSPFAAGEGYNEQFF.